These 10 T cell receptor beta chains originate from one sample sequenced in a study of shared clonotypes between healthy human individuals. Data came from immunoSEQ multiplex PCR; TCRdb stores just in-frame clones and leaves some out. This table has some 510,000 clones, around 79% appearing once. Source material: PBMCs. Receptor source: a woman in her 40s in good health. Some clones in this sample may be carry-over from other donors' samples.

This clone was picked up one time. CDR3 residues: CASSLYSGGYNEQFF. CDR3 bases: TGTGCCAGCAGCTTATATAGCGGGGGATACAATGAGCAGTTCTTC. This rearrangement joins TRBV7-3 to TRBJ2-1; TRBD2 aligns across 9 bases. Germline trimming cut 2 bases from V and 4 bases from J; bases unmatched to any gene: 3. CDR1 is SGHTA and CDR2 is FQGTGA in the germline V gene. The CDR3 has 15 residues.

The CDR3: CASSSAAGTGGAFF. DNA for the CDR3: TGTGCCAGCAGCTCCGCCGCAGGGACTGGGGGAGCTTTCTTT. The chain recombines TRBV7-2 with TRBJ1-1; possibly TRBD1 for D (5 bases). The CDR3 spans 14 residues. V lost 4 bases and J 10 bases, leaving 19 bases between the germline ends. Germline loops: CDR1 SGHTA, CDR2 FQGNSA.

V usage is TRBV9 and J usage is TRBJ2-7; 7 nucleotides line up with TRBD1. Per germline, CDR1 SGDLS and CDR2 YYNGEE. V trimming: 6 bases; J trimming: 0 bases; junction bases outside the gene matches: 12. CDR3 size: 16 residues. The DNA for the CDR3 is TGTGCCAGCATCCCCGAACCCCGACAGGGCTCCTACGAGCAGTACTTC. Amino acid sequence: CASIPEPRQGSYEQYF.

The gene calls are TRBV5-1 and TRBJ2-7; D could derive from TRBD1 or TRBD2 (7 bases each). Germline V CDR1 and CDR2: SGHRS, YFSETQ. V lost 4 bases to trimming and J lost 2 bases, with 16 bases between them. CDR3 length equals 15 residues. The chain's CDR3 is CASSRGDSTTYEQYF. CDR3 nucleotide sequence: TGCGCCAGCAGCCGGGGGGACAGTACGACCTACGAGCAGTACTTC.

This clone was seen a few times. The gene calls are TRBV6-4 and TRBJ1-5; unclear D gene. V was clipped by 4 bases and J by 1 base, with 5 bases between them. The germline gives CDR1 MRHNA, CDR2 SNTAGT. The CDR3 extends over 13 amino acids. Here the CDR3 reads CASSARSNQPQHF. CDR3 nucleotides: TGTGCCAGCAGTGCACGGAGCAATCAGCCCCAGCATTTT.

The V and J genes are TRBV28 and TRBJ1-1; a possible D gene is TRBD1 (6 bases). The CDR3 sequence is 13 residues long. Germline V gene data show CDR1 as MDHEN and CDR2 as SYDVKM. With 2 bases removed from V and 5 bases from J, the gap between germline ends came to 9 bases. The CDR3 DNA sequence: TGTGCCAGCAGTTTAGGGGGGCAAACTGAAGCTTTCTTT. It codes for CASSLGGQTEAFF. Combining the CDR3 with reference TRBV28 and TRBJ1-1 gives the whole variable domain DVKVTQSSRYLVKRTGEKVFLECVQDMDHENMFWYRQDPGLGLRLIYFSYDVKMKEKGDIPEGYSVSREKKERFSLILESASTNQTSMYLCASSLGGQTEAFFGQGTRLTVV.

The CDR3: CASSVRASMGDTQYF. The CDR3 region has the DNA TGTGCCAGCAGCGTAAGGGCTAGCATGGGAGATACGCAGTATTTT. The chain combines TRBV9 with TRBJ2-3; D perhaps matches TRBD2 (5 bases). The CDR3 extends over 15 amino acids. V gave up 1 base and J gave up 5 bases, with 14 bases separating them. Germline CDR1 and CDR2: SGDLS and YYNGEE. The variable domain in full, completed from reference TRBV9 and TRBJ2-3, reads DSGVTQTPKHLITATGQRVTLRCSPRSGDLSVYWYQQSLDQGLQFLIQYYNGEERAKGNILERFSAQQFPDLHSELNLSSLELGDSALYFCASSVRASMGDTQYFGPGTRLTVL.

The rearrangement uses TRBV27 and TRBJ2-7, with 10 bases aligning to TRBD1. The CDR3 sequence is 16 residues long. The J segment lost 6 bases and the V segment lost 5 bases, leaving 13 bases of the junction unmatched. CDR1 and CDR2 (germline): MNHEY, SMNVEV (reference sequence). Written as DNA, the CDR3 is TGTGCCAGCAGTCTCATTCCGGGACAGGGGAGGTCCGAGCAGTACTTC. Encoded protein: CASSLIPGQGRSEQYF.

The chain is built from TRBV2 and TRBJ2-7, with a weak D call TRBD2 (5 bases). Germline loops: CDR1 SNHLY, CDR2 FYNNEI. V lost 5 bases, J lost 7 bases, and 18 bases lay in between. This CDR3 is 14 amino acids long. CDR3 nucleotide sequence: TGTGCCAGCAGTCTCCAGAACACCTGGGAGGAGCAGTACTTC. It yields the protein CASSLQNTWEEQYF.

The chain has TRBV5-6 and TRBJ2-5; D possibly corresponds to TRBD1 (6 bases). CDR3 length: 14 amino acids. Trimming cost V 4 bases and J 1 base, with 11 bases left between them. Germline-derived CDR1 and CDR2 are SGHDT and YYEEEE. This chain's CDR3 is CASSPQTGQETQYF. Written as DNA, the CDR3 is TGTGCCAGCAGCCCCCAGACAGGCCAAGAGACCCAGTACTTC.